A selection of T cell receptor beta chains follows, all from one sample in a study of cytomegalovirus exposure and HLA in healthy donors. Generated by immunoSEQ multiplex PCR, the TCRdb table keeps only in-frame clones and is missing some. The data contain 120,000 to 150,000 clones, 70% to 85% of them singletons. Sequencing was done on a sample of PBMCs. All receptors derive from a man aged 35 to 55 in good health and CMV-seronegative. CDR3s include the opening cysteine and the closing phenylalanine or tryptophan. The order of the fields is D gene, clone size, J gene, V gene, CDR3 protein, CDR3 DNA. A D gene is named only where the DNA matches it firmly. The listing skips clone size in some rows; elsewhere it reads once, few, many or a size class.

TRBD1 - TRBJ2-5 TRBV6-1 CASKRTGWSETQYF TGTGCTAGCAAAAGGACAGGGTGGTCGGAGACCCAGTACTTC
- - TRBJ2-7 TRBV9 CASSPRGAHEQYF TGTGCCAGCAGCCCCCGCGGGGCCCACGAGCAGTACTTC
- - TRBJ2-7 TRBV6-6 CASSYSQGLYEQYF TGTGCCAGCAGTTACTCGCAGGGACTCTACGAGCAGTACTTC
- - TRBJ2-5 TRBV9 CASSVLSRAGETQYF TGTGCCAGCAGCGTATTATCCAGGGCAGGTGAGACCCAGTACTTC
TRBD1 - TRBJ2-2 TRBV7-3 CASSPAHRGTDTGELFF TGTGCCAGCAGCCCCGCCCACAGGGGAACCGACACCGGGGAGCTGTTTTTT
TRBD2 once TRBJ2-7 TRBV6-4 CASISDSGRVYEQYF TGTGCCAGCATTTCAGATAGCGGGAGGGTTTACGAGCAGTACTTC
- - TRBJ2-3 TRBV4-3 CASSQGVHELTDTQYF TGCGCCAGCAGCCAAGGCGTCCATGAGCTTACAGATACGCAGTATTTT
TRBD2 - TRBJ2-1 TRBV6-4 CASSRGLAGLPSNNEQFF TGTGCCAGCAGTCGCGGCCTAGCGGGCTTACCGTCCAACAATGAGCAGTTCTTC
- few TRBJ2-5 TRBV5-1 CASSLDQAQETQYF TGCGCCAGCAGCTTGGATCAGGCGCAAGAGACCCAGTACTTC
TRBD1 - TRBJ2-5 TRBV28 CATRGRGPETQYF TGTGCCACCCGGGGCAGGGGGCCGGAGACCCAGTACTTC
- - TRBJ2-5 TRBV4-1 CASSQGRGGAPDSQYF TGCGCCAGCAGCCAAGGAAGGGGGGGGGCCCCGGATTCGCAGTACTTC
TRBD2 few TRBJ2-6 TRBV6-5 CASSYSSGSGANVLTF TGTGCCAGCAGTTACTCTAGCGGGAGTGGGGCCAACGTCCTGACTTTC
TRBD1 few TRBJ2-3 TRBV11-2 CASSLTGGKTDTQYF TGTGCCAGCAGCTTAACAGGGGGCAAGACAGATACGCAGTATTTT
- - TRBJ1-4 TRBV11-2 CASSPQGTNEKLFF TGTGCCAGCAGCCCACAGGGAACTAATGAAAAACTGTTTTTT
- - TRBJ2-5 TRBV27 CASSFLAGQETQYF TGTGCCAGCAGTTTTCTTGCGGGGCAAGAGACCCAGTACTTC
- - TRBJ2-5 TRBV4-1 CASSQYNVRETQYF TGCGCCAGCAGCCAATATAACGTCCGGGAGACCCAGTACTTC
- - TRBJ2-7 TRBV5-8 CASSQRGEQYF TGTGCCAGCAGCCAACGGGGAGAGCAGTACTTC
- - TRBJ1-2 TRBV15 CATSQGANYGYTF TGTGCCACCAGCCAAGGAGCTAACTATGGCTACACCTTC
TRBD2 few TRBJ2-7 TRBV27 CASGLAGGIYEQYF TGTGCCAGCGGACTAGCGGGAGGGATATACGAGCAGTACTTC
TRBD1 - TRBJ2-7 TRBV6-1 CASSDGGTGNEQYF TGTGCCAGCAGTGATGGGGGGACAGGGAACGAGCAGTACTTC
- - TRBJ2-7 TRBV28 CASRSLSGYSYEQYF TGTGCCAGCAGAAGCCTTAGCGGTTACTCCTACGAGCAGTACTTC
- - TRBJ2-5 TRBV14 CASSQDVAGRSVKTQYF TGTGCCAGCAGCCAAGATGTGGCGGGAAGGAGCGTGAAGACCCAGTACTTC
TRBD2 - TRBJ2-2 TRBV4-1 CASSRSGGAGELFF TGCGCCAGCAGTCGCAGCGGGGGGGCCGGGGAGCTGTTTTTT
TRBD1 - TRBJ2-3 TRBV6-4 CASSETGMADTQYF TGTGCCAGCAGTGAGACAGGGATGGCAGATACGCAGTATTTT
- - TRBJ2-7 TRBV30 CAWSVQEGGYEQYF TGTGCCTGGAGTGTTCAAGAGGGTGGCTACGAGCAGTACTTC
- - TRBJ1-4 TRBV5-1 CASSLGQTTNEKLFF TGCGCCAGCAGCTTGGGGCAGACAACTAATGAAAAACTGTTTTTT
TRBD1 - TRBJ1-5 TRBV19 CASSGTGSQPQHF TGTGCCAGTAGCGGGACAGGGAGTCAGCCCCAGCATTTT